Sequencing of this T cell receptor beta chain was carried out in a study of blood T cell repertoires in COVID-19. Study summary: PBMCs, B-cell-depleted T cells, or T cells provided the cDNA or gDNA that made up the material.

Participant age was about 18 to 89 years, and participants resided in fewer than 30 US areas. Recovered status in Cohort 3 required two negative PCRs, clearance, or symptom resolution. Germline assignment: CDR1 MGHDK and CDR2 SYGVNS. The CDR3 loop spans 15 amino acids. Germline trimming cut 3 bases from V and 4 bases from J; bases unmatched to any gene: 8. Original analysis: Scientists estimated how many nucleated cells there were by amplifying reference gene primers. Measured with immunoSEQ multiplex PCR; TCRdb has only the in-frame clones, and not every one. V, J and clone size reflect that table, while D and trimming were determined from the DNA. The sample consists of about 190,000 clones, around 84% of them appearing once.

Sequences were obtained from PBMCs or T cells enriched from blood (not recorded which). This receptor was obtained from a woman aged 25 to 39 who had recovered from COVID-19. V gene TRBV25-1 combines with J gene TRBJ2-5, with TRBD1 identical over 7 bases. The CDR3 region is CASSDFTGVGETQYF. CDR3 nucleotides: TGTGCCAGCAGTGACTTCACAGGGGTGGGAGAGACCCAGTACTTC. The full variable domain, with the rest looked up from reference TRBV25-1 and TRBJ2-5, is EADIYQTPRYLVIGTGKKITLECSQTMGHDKMYWYQQDPGMELHLIHYSYGVNSTEKGDLSSESTVSRIRTEHFPLTLESARPSHTSQYLCASSDFTGVGETQYFGPGTRLLVL.